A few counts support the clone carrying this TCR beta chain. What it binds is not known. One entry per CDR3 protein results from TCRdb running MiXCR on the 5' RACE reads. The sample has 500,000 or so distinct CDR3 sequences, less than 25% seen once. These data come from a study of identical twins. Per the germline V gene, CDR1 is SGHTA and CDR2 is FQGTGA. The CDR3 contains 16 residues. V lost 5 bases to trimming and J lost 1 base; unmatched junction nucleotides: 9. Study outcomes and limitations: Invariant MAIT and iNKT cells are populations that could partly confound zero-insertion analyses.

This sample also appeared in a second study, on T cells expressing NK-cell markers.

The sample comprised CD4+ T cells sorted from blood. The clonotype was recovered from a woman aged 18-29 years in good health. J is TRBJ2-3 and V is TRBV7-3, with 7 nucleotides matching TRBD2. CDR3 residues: CASSPFIRGGTDTQYF. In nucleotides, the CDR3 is TGTGCCAGCAGCCCCTTTATACGGGGGGGCACAGATACGCAGTATTTT.